This T cell receptor beta chain was captured by sequencing in a study of shared clonotypes between healthy human individuals. Positively selected for CCR7, the CD45RO-negative cells used as naive CD8 cells excluded terminally differentiated effector memory CD45RA+ cells. The authors ran the assay at deep level. The assay was immunoSEQ multiplex PCR, and TCRdb's table has in-frame clones only and misses some. The sample comprises around 1.9 million clones, roughly 95% of which are singletons, and less than 2% rests with the top ten. CDR1 SEHNR and CDR2 FQNEAQ come from the germline V gene (reference sequence). V was pared by 5 bases and J by 6 bases, with 13 bases between. CDR3 length: 13 amino acids.

The chain couples TRBV7-9 to TRBJ1-1; D ambiguous. The material sequenced was naive CD8+ T cells from PBMCs. This TCR came from a man between 18 and 29 years old in good health. Some clones in this sample may be carry-over from other donors' samples. CDR3 sequence (DNA): TGTGCCAGCAGCCCGCTCGGGAGGTCTGAAGCTTTCTTT. The encoded protein is CASSPLGRSEAFF.